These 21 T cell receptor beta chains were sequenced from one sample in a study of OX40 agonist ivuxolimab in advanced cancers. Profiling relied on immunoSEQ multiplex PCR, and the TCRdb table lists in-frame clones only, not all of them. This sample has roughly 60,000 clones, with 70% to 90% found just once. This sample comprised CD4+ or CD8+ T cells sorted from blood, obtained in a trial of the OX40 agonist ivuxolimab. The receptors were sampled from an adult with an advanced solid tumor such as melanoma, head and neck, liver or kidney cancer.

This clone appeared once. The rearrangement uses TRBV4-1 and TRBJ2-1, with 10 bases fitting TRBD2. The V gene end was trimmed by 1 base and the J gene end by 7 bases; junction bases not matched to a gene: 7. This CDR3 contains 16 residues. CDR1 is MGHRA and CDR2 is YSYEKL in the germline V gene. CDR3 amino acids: CASSQVGAGGPNEQFF. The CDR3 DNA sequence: TGCGCCAGCAGCCAAGTTGGAGCGGGAGGGCCTAATGAGCAGTTCTTC.

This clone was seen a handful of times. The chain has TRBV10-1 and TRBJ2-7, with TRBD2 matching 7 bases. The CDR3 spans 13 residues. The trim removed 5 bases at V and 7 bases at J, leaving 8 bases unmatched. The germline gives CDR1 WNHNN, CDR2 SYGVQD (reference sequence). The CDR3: CASSPLGGKEQYF. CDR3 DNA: TGCGCCAGCAGTCCCTTGGGGGGGAAAGAGCAGTACTTC.

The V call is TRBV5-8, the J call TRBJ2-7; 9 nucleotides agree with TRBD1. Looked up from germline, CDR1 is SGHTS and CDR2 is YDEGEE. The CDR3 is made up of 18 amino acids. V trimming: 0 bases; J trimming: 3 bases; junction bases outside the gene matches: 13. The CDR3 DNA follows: TGTGCCAGCAGCTTGGGAGACAGGGGGGCAGAGAATTACTACGAGCAGTACTTC. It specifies CASSLGDRGAENYYEQYF.

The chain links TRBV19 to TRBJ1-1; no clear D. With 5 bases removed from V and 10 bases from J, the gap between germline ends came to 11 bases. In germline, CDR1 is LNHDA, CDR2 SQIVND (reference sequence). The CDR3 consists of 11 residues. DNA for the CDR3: TGTGCCAGTAGTGCGGCCCCACGAGCTTTCTTT. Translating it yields CASSAAPRAFF.

The CDR3 nucleotides are TGTGCCAGCAGCTTAGGTCAGGGGGCTTTGCAGCCCCAGCATTTT. It encodes CASSLGQGALQPQHF. V is TRBV7-9 and J is TRBJ1-5, with 8 bases identical to TRBD1. The CDR3 contains 15 residues. Germline V gene data show CDR1 as SEHNR and CDR2 as FQNEAQ (reference sequence). With V trimmed by 1 base and J by 7 bases, 6 bases remained unmatched.

The CDR3 DNA sequence: TGTGCCAGCAGCCAGGGGACCACCAATCAGCCCCAGCATTTT. It yields the protein CASSQGTTNQPQHF. The genes are TRBV7-8 and TRBJ1-5; D might be TRBD1 (6 bases). Germline values: CDR1 SGHVS, CDR2 FQNEAQ. The germline V and J ends were trimmed by 5 bases and 3 bases, with 11 bases remaining between them. The CDR3 is 14 residues long.

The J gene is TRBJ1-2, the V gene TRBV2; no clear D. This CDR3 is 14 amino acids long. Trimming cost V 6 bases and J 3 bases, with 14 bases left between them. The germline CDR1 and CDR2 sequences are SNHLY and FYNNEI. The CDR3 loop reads CASRRDNRHYGYTF. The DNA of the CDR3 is TGTGCCAGCAGGCGGGATAACCGCCACTATGGCTACACCTTC.

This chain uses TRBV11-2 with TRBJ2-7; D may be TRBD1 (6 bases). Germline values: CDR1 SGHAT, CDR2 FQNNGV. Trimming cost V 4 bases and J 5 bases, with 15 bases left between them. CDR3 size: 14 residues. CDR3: CASSSQGDRDEQYF. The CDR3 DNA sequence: TGTGCCAGCAGCTCACAGGGAGATCGCGACGAGCAGTACTTC.

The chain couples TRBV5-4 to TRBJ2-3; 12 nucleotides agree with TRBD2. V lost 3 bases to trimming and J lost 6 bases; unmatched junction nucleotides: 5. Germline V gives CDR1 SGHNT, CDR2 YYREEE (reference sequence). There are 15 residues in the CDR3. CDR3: CASSSRLAGVDTQYF. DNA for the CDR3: TGTGCCAGCAGCTCACGACTAGCGGGAGTGGATACGCAGTATTTT. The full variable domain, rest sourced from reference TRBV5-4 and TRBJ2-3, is ETGVTQSPTHLIKTRGQQVTLRCSSQSGHNTVSWYQQALGQGPQFIFQYYREEENGRGNFPPRFSGLQFPNYSSELNVNALELDDSALYLCASSSRLAGVDTQYFGPGTRLTVL.

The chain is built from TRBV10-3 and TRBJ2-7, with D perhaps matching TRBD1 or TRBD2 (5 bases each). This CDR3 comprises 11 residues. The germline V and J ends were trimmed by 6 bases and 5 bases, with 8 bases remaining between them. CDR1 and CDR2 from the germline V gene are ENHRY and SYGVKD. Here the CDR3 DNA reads TGTGCCATCAGGGGGACGCACGAGCAGTACTTC. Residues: CAIRGTHEQYF.

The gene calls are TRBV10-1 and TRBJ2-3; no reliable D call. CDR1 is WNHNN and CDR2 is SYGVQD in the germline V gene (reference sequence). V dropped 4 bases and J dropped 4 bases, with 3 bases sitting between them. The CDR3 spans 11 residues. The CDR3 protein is CASSVADTQYF. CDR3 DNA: TGCGCCAGCAGTGTGGCAGATACGCAGTATTTT.

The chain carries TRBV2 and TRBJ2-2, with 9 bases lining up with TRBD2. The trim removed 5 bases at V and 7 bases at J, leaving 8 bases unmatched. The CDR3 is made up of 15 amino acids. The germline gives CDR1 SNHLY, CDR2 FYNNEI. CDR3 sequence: CASSSKREEYGELFF. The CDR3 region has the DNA TGTGCCAGCAGTAGTAAGCGGGAGGAGTACGGGGAGCTGTTTTTT.

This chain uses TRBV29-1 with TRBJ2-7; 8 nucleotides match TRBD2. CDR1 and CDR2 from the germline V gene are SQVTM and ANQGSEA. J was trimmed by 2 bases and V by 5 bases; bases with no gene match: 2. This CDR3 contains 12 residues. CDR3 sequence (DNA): TGCAGCGTTAGAGCGGGAGCCTACGAGCAGTACTTC. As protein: CSVRAGAYEQYF.

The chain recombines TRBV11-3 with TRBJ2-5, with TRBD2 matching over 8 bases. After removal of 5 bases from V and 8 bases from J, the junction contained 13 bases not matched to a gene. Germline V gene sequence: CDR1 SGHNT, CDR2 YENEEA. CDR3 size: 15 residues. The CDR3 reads CASSPSSGRGGTQYF. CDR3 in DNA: TGTGCCAGCAGCCCATCCAGCGGGAGAGGGGGAACCCAGTACTTC. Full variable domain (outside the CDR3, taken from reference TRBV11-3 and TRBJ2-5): EAGVVQSPRYKIIEKKQPVAFWCNPISGHNTLYWYLQNLGQGPELLIRYENEEAVDDSQLPKDRFSAERLKGVDSTLKIQPAELGDSAVYLCASSPSSGRGGTQYFGPGTRLLVL.

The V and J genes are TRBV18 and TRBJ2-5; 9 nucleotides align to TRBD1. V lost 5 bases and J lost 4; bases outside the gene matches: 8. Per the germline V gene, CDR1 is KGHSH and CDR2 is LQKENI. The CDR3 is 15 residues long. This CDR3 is CASSAYRGRRETQYF. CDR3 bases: TGTGCCAGCTCAGCCTACAGGGGGCGCCGAGAGACCCAGTACTTC.

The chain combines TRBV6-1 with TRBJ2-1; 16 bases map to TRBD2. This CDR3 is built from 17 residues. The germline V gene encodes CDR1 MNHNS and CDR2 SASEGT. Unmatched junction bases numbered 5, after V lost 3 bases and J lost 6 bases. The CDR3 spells CASSELGLAGGPNEQFF. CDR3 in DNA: TGTGCCAGCAGTGAGTTGGGACTAGCGGGAGGGCCCAATGAGCAGTTCTTC.

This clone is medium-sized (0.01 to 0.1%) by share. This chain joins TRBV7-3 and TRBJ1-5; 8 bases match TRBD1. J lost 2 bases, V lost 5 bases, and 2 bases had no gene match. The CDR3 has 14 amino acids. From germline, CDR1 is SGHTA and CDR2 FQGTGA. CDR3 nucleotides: TGTGCCAGCAGCCAGACAGGGGGCAATCAGCCCCAGCATTTT. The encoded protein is CASSQTGGNQPQHF.

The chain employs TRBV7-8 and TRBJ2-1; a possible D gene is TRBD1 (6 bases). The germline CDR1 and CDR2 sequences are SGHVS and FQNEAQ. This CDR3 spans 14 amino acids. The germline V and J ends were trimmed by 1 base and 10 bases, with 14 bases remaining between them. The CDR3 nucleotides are TGTGCCAGCAGCTTAGGGACAGAACGTTTCGAGCAGTTCTTC. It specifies CASSLGTERFEQFF. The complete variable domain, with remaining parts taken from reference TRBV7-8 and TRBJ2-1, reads GAGVSQSPRYKVAKRGQDVALRCDPISGHVSLFWYQQALGQGPEFLTYFQNEAQLDKSGLPSDRFFAERPEGSVSTLKIQRTQQEDSAVYLCASSLGTERFEQFFGPGTRLTVL.

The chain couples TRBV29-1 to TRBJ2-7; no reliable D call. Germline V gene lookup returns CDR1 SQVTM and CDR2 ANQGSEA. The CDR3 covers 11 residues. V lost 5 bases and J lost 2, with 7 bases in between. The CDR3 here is CSVSWAYEQYF. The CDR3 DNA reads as TGCAGCGTTAGCTGGGCCTACGAGCAGTACTTC.

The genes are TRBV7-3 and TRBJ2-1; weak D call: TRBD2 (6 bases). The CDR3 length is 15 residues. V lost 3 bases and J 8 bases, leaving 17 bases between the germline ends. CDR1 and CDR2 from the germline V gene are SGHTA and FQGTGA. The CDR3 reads CASSFSGGKGDEQFF. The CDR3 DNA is TGTGCCAGCAGCTTTTCTGGCGGGAAAGGCGATGAGCAGTTCTTC. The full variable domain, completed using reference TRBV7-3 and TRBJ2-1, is GAGVSQTPSNKVTEKGKYVELRCDPISGHTALYWYRQSLGQGPEFLIYFQGTGAADDSGLPNDRFFAVRPEGSVSTLKIQRTERGDSAVYLCASSFSGGKGDEQFFGPGTRLTVL.

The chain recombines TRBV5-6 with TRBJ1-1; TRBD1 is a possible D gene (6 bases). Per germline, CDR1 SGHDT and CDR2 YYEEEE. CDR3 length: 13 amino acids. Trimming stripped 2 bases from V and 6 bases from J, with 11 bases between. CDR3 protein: CASSLTTGPEAFF. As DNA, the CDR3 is TGTGCCAGCAGCTTAACGACAGGACCTGAAGCTTTCTTT.